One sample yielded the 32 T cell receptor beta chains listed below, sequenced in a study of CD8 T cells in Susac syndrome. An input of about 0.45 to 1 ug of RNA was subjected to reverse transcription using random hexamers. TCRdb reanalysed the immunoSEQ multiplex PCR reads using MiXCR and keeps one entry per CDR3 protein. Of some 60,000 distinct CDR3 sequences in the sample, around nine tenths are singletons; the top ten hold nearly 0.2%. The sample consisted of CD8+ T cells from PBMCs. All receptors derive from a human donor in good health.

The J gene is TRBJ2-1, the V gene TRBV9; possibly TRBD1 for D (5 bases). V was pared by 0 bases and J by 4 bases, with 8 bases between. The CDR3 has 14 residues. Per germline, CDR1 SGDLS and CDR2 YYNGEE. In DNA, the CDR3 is TGTGCCAGCAGCGTAGGGGGCGAATACAATGAGCAGTTCTTC. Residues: CASSVGGEYNEQFF.

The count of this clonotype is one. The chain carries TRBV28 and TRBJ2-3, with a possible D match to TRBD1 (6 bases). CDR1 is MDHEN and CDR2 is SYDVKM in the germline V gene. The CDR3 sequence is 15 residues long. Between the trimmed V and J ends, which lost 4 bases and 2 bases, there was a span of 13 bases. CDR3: CASSSTQGFTDTQYF. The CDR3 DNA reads TGTGCCAGCAGTTCAACGCAGGGGTTCACAGATACGCAGTATTTT.

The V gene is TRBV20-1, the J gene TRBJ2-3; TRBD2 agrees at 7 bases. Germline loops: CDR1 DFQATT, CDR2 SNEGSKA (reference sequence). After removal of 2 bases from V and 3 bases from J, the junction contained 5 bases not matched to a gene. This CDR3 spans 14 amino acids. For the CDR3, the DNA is TGCAGTGCTAGACGGGGCGGGGGTACAGATACGCAGTATTTT. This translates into CSARRGGGTDTQYF.

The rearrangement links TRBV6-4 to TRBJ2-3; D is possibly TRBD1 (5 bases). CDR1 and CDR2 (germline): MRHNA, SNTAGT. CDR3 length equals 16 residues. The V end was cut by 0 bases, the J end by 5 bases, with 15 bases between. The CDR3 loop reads CASSDSWGMGQDTQYF. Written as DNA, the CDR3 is TGTGCCAGCAGTGACTCGTGGGGTATGGGGCAAGATACGCAGTATTTT.

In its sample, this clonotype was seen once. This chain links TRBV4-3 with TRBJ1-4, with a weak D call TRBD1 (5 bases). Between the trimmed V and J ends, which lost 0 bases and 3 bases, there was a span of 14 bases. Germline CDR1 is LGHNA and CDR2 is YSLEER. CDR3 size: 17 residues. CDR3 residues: CASSQEAGIGPNEKLFF. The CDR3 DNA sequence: TGCGCCAGCAGCCAAGAGGCAGGGATCGGTCCTAATGAAAAACTGTTTTTT.

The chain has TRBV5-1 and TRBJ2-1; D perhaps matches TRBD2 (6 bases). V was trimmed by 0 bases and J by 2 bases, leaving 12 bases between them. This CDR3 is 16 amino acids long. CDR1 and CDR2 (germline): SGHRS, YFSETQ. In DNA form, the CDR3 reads TGCGCCAGCAGCTTGGAGGCGGGGAGCCCCTACAATGAGCAGTTCTTC. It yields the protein CASSLEAGSPYNEQFF. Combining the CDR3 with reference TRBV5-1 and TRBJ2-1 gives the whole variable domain KAGVTQTPRYLIKTRGQQVTLSCSPISGHRSVSWYQQTPGQGLQFLFEYFSETQRNKGNFPGRFSGRQFSNSRSEMNVSTLELGDSALYLCASSLEAGSPYNEQFFGPGTRLTVL.

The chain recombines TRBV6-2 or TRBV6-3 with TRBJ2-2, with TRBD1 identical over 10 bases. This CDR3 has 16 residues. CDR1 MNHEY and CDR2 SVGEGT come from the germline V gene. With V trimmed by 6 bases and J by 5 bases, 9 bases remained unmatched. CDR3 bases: TGTGCCAGCAGACACGACAGGGGGCAGGGGACCGGGGAGCTGTTTTTT. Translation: CASRHDRGQGTGELFF.

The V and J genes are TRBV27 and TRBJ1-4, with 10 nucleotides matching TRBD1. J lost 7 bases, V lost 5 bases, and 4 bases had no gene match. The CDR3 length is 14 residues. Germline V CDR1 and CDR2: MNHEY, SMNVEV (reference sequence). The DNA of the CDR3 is TGTGCCAGCAGTACGACAGGGGGCCGTGAAAAACTGTTTTTT. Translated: CASSTTGGREKLFF.

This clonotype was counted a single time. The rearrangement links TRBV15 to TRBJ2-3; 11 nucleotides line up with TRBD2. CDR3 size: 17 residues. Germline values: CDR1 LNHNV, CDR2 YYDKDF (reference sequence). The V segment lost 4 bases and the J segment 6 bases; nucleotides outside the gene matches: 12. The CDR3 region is CATSNPLGLADRDTQYF. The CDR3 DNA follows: TGTGCCACCAGCAACCCCCTGGGACTAGCGGACCGTGATACGCAGTATTTT.

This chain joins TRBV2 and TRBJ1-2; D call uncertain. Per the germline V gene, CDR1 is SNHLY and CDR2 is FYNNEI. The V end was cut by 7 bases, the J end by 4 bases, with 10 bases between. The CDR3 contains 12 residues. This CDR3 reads CASTENGYGYTF. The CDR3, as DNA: TGTGCCAGCACGGAAAACGGCTATGGCTACACCTTC.

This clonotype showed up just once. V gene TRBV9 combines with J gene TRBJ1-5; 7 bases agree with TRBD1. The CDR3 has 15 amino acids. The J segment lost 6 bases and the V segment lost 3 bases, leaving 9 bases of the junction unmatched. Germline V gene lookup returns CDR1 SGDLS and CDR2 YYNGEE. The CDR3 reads CASSAGTEVVQPQHF. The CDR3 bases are TGTGCCAGCAGCGCCGGGACAGAGGTGGTTCAGCCCCAGCATTTT.

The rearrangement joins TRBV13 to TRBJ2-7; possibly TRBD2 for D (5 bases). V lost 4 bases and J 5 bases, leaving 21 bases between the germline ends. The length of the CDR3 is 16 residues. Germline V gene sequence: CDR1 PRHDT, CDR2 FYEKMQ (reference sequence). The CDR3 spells CASSSTEIAGWNEQYF. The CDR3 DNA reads TGTGCCAGCAGCTCGACGGAAATCGCGGGTTGGAACGAGCAGTACTTC.

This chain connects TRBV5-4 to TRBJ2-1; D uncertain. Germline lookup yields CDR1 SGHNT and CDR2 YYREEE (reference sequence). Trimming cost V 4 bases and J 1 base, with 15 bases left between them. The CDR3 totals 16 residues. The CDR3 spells CASSPPLGDSYNEQFF. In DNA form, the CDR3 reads TGTGCCAGCAGCCCTCCGTTGGGTGATTCCTACAATGAGCAGTTCTTC.

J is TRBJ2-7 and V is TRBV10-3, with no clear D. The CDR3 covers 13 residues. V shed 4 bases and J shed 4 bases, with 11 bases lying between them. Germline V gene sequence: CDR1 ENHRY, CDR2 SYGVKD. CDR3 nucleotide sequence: TGTGCCATCAGTGGGGCAGGAGCGTACGAGCAGTACTTC. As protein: CAISGAGAYEQYF.

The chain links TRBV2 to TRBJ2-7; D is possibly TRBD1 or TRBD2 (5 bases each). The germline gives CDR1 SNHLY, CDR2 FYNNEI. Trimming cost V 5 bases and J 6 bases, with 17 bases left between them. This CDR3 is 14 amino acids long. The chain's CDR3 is CASSFRDLEGEQYF. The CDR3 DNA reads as TGTGCCAGCAGTTTCAGGGACCTTGAGGGCGAGCAGTACTTC.

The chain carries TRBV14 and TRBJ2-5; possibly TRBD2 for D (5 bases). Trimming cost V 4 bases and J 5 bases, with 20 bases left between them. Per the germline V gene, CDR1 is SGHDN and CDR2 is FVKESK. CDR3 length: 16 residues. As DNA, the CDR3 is TGTGCCAGCAGCCTGAATCCCCGGCTAGCTCAGGAGACCCAGTACTTC. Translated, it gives CASSLNPRLAQETQYF.

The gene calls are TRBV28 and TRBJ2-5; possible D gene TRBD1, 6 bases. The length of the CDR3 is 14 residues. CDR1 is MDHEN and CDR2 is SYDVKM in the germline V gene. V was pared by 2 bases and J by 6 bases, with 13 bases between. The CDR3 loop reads CASSLGRGPKTQYF. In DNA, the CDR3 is TGTGCCAGCAGTTTAGGCAGGGGCCCGAAGACCCAGTACTTC.

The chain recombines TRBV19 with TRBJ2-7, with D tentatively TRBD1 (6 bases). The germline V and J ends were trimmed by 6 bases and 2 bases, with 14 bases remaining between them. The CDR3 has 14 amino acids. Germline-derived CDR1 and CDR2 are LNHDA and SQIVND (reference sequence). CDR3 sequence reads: CASSPGQRTYEQYF. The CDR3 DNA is TGTGCCAGTAGCCCGGGACAAAGGACCTACGAGCAGTACTTC.

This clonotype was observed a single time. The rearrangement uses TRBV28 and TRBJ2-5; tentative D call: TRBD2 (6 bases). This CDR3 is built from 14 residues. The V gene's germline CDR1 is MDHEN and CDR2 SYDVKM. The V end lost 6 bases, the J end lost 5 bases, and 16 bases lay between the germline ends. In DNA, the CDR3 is TGTGCCAGCAGCCATAGGCTAGGGAGGGAGACCCAGTACTTC. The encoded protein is CASSHRLGRETQYF.

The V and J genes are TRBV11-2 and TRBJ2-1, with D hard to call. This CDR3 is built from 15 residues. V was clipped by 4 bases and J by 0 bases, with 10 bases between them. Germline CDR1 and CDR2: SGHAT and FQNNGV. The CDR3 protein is CASSSGRSSYNEQFF. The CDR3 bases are TGTGCCAGCAGCTCAGGACGGAGCTCCTACAATGAGCAGTTCTTC.

CDR3 loop: CASSQDLAGVSSGANVLTF. The CDR3 DNA is TGCGCCAGCAGCCAAGATCTAGCGGGGGTTAGCTCTGGGGCCAACGTCCTGACTTTC. The chain carries TRBV4-3 and TRBJ2-6, with 10 bases matching TRBD2. V lost 0 bases to trimming and J lost 0 bases; unmatched junction nucleotides: 5. The CDR3 has 19 residues. Germline CDR1 and CDR2: LGHNA and YSLEER.

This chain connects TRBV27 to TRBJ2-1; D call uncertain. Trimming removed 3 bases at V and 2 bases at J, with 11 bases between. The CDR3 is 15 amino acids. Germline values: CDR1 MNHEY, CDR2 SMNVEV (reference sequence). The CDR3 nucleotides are TGTGCCAGCAGTTTTTACCCTCCGACCTACAATGAGCAGTTCTTC. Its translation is CASSFYPPTYNEQFF.

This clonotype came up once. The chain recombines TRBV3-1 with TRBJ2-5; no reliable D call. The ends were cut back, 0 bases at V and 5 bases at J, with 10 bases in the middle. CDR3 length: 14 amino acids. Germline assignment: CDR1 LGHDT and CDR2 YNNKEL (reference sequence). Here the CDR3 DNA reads TGTGCCAGCAGCCAAGATCCCAGTACGGAGACCCAGTACTTC. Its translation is CASSQDPSTETQYF.

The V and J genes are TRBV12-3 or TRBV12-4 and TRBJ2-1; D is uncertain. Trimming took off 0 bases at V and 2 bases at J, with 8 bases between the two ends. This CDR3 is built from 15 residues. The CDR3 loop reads CASSLAQLTYNEQFF. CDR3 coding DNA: TGTGCCAGCAGTTTAGCACAGCTTACCTACAATGAGCAGTTCTTC.

The CDR3, as DNA: TGTGCCAGCAGCAACCGGGACAGCCAATCCTACAATGAGCAGTTCTTC. Protein sequence: CASSNRDSQSYNEQFF. The rearrangement uses TRBV27 and TRBJ2-1, with 7 bases matching TRBD1. V gave up 6 bases and J gave up 1 base; unmatched junction bases: 9. CDR1 and CDR2 (germline): MNHEY, SMNVEV (reference sequence). There are 16 residues in the CDR3.

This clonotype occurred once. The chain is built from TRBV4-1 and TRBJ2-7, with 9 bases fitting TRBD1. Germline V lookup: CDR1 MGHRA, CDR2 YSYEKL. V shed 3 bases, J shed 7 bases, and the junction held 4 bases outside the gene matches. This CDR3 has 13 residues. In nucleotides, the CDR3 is TGCGCCAGCAGCCATGGGACAGGGAGGGAGCAGTACTTC. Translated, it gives CASSHGTGREQYF.

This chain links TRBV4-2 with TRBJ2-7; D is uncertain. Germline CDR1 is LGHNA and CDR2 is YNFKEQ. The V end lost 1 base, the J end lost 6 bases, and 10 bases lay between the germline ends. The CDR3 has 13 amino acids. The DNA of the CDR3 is TGTGCCAGCAGCCAAGGACCCAGAGGCGAGCAGTACTTC. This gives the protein CASSQGPRGEQYF.

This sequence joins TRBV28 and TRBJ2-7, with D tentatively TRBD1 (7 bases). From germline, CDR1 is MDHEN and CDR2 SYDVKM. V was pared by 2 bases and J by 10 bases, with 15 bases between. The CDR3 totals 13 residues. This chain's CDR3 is CASSLVEGAAQYF. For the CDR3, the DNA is TGTGCCAGCAGTTTAGTGGAGGGGGCGGCTCAGTACTTC. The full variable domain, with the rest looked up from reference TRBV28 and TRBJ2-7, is DVKVTQSSRYLVKRTGEKVFLECVQDMDHENMFWYRQDPGLGLRLIYFSYDVKMKEKGDIPEGYSVSREKKERFSLILESASTNQTSMYLCASSLVEGAAQYFGPGTRLTVT.

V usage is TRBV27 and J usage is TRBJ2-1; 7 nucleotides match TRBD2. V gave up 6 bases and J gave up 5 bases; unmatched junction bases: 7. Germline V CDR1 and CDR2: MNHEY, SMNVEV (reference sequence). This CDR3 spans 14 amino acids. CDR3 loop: CASSPRLADNEQFF. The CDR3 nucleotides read TGTGCCAGCAGCCCACGGCTAGCGGACAATGAGCAGTTCTTC.

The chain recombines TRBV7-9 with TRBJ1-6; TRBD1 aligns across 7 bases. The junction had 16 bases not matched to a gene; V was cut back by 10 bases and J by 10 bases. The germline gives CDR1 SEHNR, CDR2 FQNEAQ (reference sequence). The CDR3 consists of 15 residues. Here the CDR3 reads CATQTEGAVGSPLHF. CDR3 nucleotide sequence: TGTGCCACACAAACGGAGGGGGCAGTCGGCTCACCCCTCCACTTT.

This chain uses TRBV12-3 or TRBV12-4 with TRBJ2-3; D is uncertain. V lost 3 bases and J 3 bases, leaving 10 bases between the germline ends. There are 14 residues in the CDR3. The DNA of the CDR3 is TGTGCCAGCAGTTTCGGGTTACCAACAGATACGCAGTATTTT. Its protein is CASSFGLPTDTQYF.

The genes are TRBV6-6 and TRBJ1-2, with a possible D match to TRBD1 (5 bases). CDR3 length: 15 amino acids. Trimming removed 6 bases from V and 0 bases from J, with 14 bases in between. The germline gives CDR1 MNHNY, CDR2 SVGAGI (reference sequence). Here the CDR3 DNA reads TGTGCCAGCAGGTCCCCGTGGGGGTCTAACTATGGCTACACCTTC. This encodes CASRSPWGSNYGYTF.